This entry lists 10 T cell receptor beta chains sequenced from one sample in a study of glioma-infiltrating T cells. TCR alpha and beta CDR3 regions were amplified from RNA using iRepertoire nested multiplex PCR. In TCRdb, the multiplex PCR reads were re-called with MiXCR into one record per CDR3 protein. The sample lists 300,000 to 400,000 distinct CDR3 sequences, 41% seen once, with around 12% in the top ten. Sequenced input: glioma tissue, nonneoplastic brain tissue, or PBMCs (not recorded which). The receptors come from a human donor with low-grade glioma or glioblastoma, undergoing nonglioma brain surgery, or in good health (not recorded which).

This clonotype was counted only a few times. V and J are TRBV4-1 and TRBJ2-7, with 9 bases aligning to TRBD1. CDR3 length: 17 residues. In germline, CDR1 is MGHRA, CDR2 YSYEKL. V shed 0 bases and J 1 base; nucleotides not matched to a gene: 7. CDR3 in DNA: TGCGCCAGCAGCCAAGATAGGTACAGGGGGCAATCCTACGAGCAGTACTTC. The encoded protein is CASSQDRYRGQSYEQYF.

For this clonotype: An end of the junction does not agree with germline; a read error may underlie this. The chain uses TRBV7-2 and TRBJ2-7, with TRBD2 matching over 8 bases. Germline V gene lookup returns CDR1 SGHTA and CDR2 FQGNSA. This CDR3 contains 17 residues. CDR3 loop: CASSQAIASGPSYEHHF. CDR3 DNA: TGTGCCAGCAGCCAAGCAATTGCTAGCGGGCCATCCTACGAGCATCACTTC. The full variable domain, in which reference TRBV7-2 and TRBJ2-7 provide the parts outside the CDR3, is GAGVSQSPSNKVTEKGKDVELRCDPISGHTALYWYRQSLGQGLEFLIYFQGNSAPDKSGLPSDRFSAERTGGSVSTLTIQRTQQEDSAVYLCASSQAIASGPSYEHHFGPGTRLTVT.

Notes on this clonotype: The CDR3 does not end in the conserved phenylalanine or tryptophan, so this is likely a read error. In DNA form, the CDR3 reads TGCAGTGCTAGAGATCTCGGGACTAGTGGCAAAGACGAGCAGTACTCC. It yields the protein CSARDLGTSGKDEQYS. V gene TRBV20-1 combines with J gene TRBJ2-7; 8 bases line up with TRBD2. V shed 0 bases and J 5 bases; nucleotides not matched to a gene: 12. CDR1 is DFQATT and CDR2 is SNEGSKA in the germline V gene (reference sequence). CDR3 length: 16 amino acids.

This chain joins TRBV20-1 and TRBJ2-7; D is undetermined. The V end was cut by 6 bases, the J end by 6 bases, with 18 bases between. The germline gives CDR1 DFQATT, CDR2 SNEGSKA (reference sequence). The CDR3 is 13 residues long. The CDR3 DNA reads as TGCAGTGCGAGGACCTTCGGAGCGTGCGAGCAGTACTTC. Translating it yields CSARTFGACEQYF.

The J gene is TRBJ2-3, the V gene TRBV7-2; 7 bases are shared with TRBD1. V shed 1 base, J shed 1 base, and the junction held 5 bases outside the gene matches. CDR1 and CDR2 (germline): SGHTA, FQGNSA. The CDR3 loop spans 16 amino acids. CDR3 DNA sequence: TGTGCCAGCAGCTTAGAGGGGGCCGACCGCACAGATACGCAGTATTTT. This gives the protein CASSLEGADRTDTQYF. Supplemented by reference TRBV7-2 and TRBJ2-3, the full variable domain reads GAGVSQSPSNKVTEKGKDVELRCDPISGHTALYWYRQSLGQGLEFLIYFQGNSAPDKSGLPSDRFSAERTGGSVSTLTIQRTQQEDSAVYLCASSLEGADRTDTQYFGPGTRLTVL.

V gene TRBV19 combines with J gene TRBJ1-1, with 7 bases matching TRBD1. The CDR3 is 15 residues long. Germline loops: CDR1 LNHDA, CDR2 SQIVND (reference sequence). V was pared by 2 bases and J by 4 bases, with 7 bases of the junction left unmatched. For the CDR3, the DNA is TGTGCCAGTAGTATACTAAGAGGGGGCCGCACTGAAGCTTTCTTT. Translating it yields CASSILRGGRTEAFF.

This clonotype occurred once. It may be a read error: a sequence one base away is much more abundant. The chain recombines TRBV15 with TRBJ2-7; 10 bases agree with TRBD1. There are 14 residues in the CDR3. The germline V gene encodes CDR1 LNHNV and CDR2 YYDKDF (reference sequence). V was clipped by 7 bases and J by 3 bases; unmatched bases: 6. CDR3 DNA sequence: TGTGCCACCAACCACGGGACAGGGGACTACGAGCAGTACTTC. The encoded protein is CATNHGTGDYEQYF.

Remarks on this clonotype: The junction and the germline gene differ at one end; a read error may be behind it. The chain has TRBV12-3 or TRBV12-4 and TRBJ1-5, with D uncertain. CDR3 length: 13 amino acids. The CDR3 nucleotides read TGTGCCAGCAGATTAGTGATGGATCAGCCCCAGCATTTT. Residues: CASRLVMDQPQHF.

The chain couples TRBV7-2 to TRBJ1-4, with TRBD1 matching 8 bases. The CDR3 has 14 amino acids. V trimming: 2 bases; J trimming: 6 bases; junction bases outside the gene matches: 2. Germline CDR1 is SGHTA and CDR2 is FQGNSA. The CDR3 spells CASSLQGADEKLFF. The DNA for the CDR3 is TGTGCCAGCAGCTTACAGGGGGCTGATGAAAAACTGTTTTTT.

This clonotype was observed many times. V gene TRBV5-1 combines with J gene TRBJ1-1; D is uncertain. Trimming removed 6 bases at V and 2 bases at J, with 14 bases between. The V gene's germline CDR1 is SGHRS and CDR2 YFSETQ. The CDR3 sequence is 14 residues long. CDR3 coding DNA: TGCGCCAGCACCACCGGGCGGGGAAACACTGAAGCTTTCTTT. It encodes CASTTGRGNTEAFF.